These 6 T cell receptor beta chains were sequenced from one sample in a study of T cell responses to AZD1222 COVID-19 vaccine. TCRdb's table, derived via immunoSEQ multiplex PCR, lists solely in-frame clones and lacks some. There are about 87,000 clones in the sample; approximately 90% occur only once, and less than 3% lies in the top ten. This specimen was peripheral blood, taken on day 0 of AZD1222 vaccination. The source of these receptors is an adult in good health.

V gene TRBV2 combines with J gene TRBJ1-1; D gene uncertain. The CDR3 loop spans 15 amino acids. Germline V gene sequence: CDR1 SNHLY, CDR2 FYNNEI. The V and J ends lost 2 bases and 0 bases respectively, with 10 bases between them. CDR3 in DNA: TGTGCCAGCAGTGAATCGGCATTCATGAACACTGAAGCTTTCTTT. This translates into CASSESAFMNTEAFF. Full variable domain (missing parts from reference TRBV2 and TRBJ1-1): EPEVTQTPSHQVTQMGQEVILRCVPISNHLYFYWYRQILGQKVEFLVSFYNNEISEKSEIFDDQFSVERPDGSNFTLKIRSTKLEDSAMYFCASSESAFMNTEAFFGQGTRLTVV.

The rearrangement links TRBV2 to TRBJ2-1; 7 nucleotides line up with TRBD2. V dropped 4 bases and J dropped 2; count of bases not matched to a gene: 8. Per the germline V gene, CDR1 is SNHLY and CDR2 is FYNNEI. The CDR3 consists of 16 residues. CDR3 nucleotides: TGTGCCAGCAGTGCGAGGCTAGCGGTTACCTACAATGAGCAGTTCTTC. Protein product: CASSARLAVTYNEQFF.

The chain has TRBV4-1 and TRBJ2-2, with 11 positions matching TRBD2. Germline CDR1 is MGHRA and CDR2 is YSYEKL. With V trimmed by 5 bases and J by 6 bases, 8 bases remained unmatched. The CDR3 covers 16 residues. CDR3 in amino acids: CASSGSTSGTAGELFF. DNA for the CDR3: TGCGCCAGCAGCGGCTCGACTAGCGGGACTGCCGGGGAGCTGTTTTTT.

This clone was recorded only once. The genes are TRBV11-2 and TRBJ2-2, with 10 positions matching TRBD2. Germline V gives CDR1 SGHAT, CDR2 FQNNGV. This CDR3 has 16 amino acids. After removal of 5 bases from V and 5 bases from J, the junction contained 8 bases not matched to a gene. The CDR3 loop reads CASSMTSGQKTGELFF. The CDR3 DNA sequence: TGTGCCAGCAGCATGACTAGCGGGCAAAAAACCGGGGAGCTGTTTTTT.

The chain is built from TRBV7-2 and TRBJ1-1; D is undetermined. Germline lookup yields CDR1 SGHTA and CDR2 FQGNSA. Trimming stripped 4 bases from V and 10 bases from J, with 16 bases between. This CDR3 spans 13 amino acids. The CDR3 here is CASSSGPQLPAFF. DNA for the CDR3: TGTGCCAGCAGCTCCGGGCCTCAACTGCCAGCTTTCTTT.

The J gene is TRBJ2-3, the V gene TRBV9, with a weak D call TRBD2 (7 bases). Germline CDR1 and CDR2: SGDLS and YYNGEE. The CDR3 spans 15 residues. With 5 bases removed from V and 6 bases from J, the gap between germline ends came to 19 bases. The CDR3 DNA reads TGTGCCAGCAGTGCCACAGGGACTAATACTGATACGCAGTATTTT. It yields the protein CASSATGTNTDTQYF.